The 30 T cell receptor beta chains listed next were all sequenced from one sample in a study of CD8 T cells in ankylosing spondylitis. Study observations and caveats: Blood from ankylosing spondylitis patients appeared to carry a characteristic roughly eight-variant TCR beta motif.

Their antigens are not known. TCRdb re-derived calls from the 5' RACE reads in MiXCR, one entry per CDR3 protein. The table records approximately 540,000 distinct CDR3 sequences, more than 9.5% of them present only once. The sequenced sample consisted of blood, either unsorted or a sorted T cell fraction (not recorded which). Receptors originate from a male donor with ankylosing spondylitis.

This clonotype showed up just a few times. The chain couples TRBV5-6 to TRBJ1-2, with a tentative D call TRBD1 (5 bases). Per germline, CDR1 SGHDT and CDR2 YYEEEE. This CDR3 spans 14 amino acids. Trimming removed 4 bases at V and 4 bases at J, with 14 bases between. DNA for the CDR3: TGTGCCAGCAGCGTAGGGACGGAACCCTATGGCTACACCTTC. Translating it yields CASSVGTEPYGYTF.

As DNA, the CDR3 is TGTGCCATCAGTGAGTCGCGGGGACGGACCTACAGTGGCTACACCTTC. Its translation: CAISESRGRTYSGYTF. V gene TRBV10-3 combines with J gene TRBJ1-2; D is possibly TRBD1 (5 bases). Germline V gene data show CDR1 as ENHRY and CDR2 as SYGVKD. Trimming pared 0 bases from V and 7 bases from J, leaving 18 bases between. This CDR3 is built from 16 residues.

This clonotype was picked up a small number of times. This sequence joins TRBV6-1 and TRBJ1-1, with 7 positions matching TRBD1. The V and J ends lost 4 bases and 1 base, in that order; junction bases with no gene match: 6. CDR3 size: 15 residues. Germline V lookup: CDR1 MNHNS, CDR2 SASEGT. The CDR3 loop reads CASSVETGTNTEAFF. In nucleotides, the CDR3 is TGTGCCAGCAGTGTTGAGACAGGGACGAACACTGAAGCTTTCTTT.

V usage is TRBV5-1 and J usage is TRBJ2-7; 7 bases match TRBD1. The ends lost 4 bases at V and 1 base at J; junction bases unmatched: 5. The CDR3 totals 14 residues. Germline-derived CDR1 and CDR2 are SGHRS and YFSETQ. The CDR3 here is CASSLMTGSYEQYF. The CDR3 nucleotides read TGCGCCAGCAGCCTGATGACAGGGTCCTACGAGCAGTACTTC.

The chain joins TRBV24-1 to TRBJ2-1, with TRBD1 matching over 8 bases. The CDR3 sequence is 16 residues long. V trimming: 3 bases; J trimming: 6 bases; junction bases outside the gene matches: 9. Germline V gene data show CDR1 as KGHDR and CDR2 as SFDVKD. CDR3 loop: CATSDAGTGVGNEQFF. In DNA, the CDR3 is TGTGCCACCAGTGATGCCGGGACAGGTGTCGGCAATGAGCAGTTCTTC.

This clonotype was recorded many times. CDR3 loop: CASSPGLAGGQNEQFF. CDR3 nucleotide sequence: TGTGCCAGCAGCCCGGGACTAGCGGGAGGGCAGAATGAGCAGTTCTTC. The V and J genes are TRBV4-2 and TRBJ2-1; 16 bases align to TRBD2. Germline V gene sequence: CDR1 LGHNA, CDR2 YNFKEQ. The CDR3 sequence is 16 residues long. V gave up 4 bases and J gave up 7 bases; unmatched junction bases: 4.

This clonotype was seen a few times. The rearrangement joins TRBV7-9 to TRBJ2-5; the D gene is possibly TRBD2 (5 bases). CDR3 size: 14 residues. The germline V and J ends were trimmed by 5 bases and 3 bases, with 13 bases remaining between them. CDR1 and CDR2 (germline): SEHNR, FQNEAQ (reference sequence). The CDR3 here is CASSLLVAEETQYF. The CDR3 DNA is TGTGCCAGCAGCCTACTAGTGGCCGAAGAGACCCAGTACTTC.

The rearrangement joins TRBV5-1 to TRBJ2-3; 10 nucleotides align to TRBD2. Losses at the gene ends were 5 bases for V and 0 bases for J; bases not matched to a gene: 9. Germline V CDR1 and CDR2: SGHRS, YFSETQ. This CDR3 comprises 17 residues. The CDR3 nucleotides read TGCGCCAGCAGTTCCGGGACTAGCGTGTCTAGCACAGATACGCAGTATTTT. This gives the protein CASSSGTSVSSTDTQYF. The full variable domain, rest sourced from reference TRBV5-1 and TRBJ2-3, is KAGVTQTPRYLIKTRGQQVTLSCSPISGHRSVSWYQQTPGQGLQFLFEYFSETQRNKGNFPGRFSGRQFSNSRSEMNVSTLELGDSALYLCASSSGTSVSSTDTQYFGPGTRLTVL.

The chain recombines TRBV5-1 with TRBJ2-1; D is unclear. CDR3 length: 13 residues. CDR1 is SGHRS and CDR2 is YFSETQ in the germline V gene. Between the trimmed V and J ends, which lost 5 bases and 8 bases, there was a span of 14 bases. CDR3: CASSDTLGDEQFF. As DNA, the CDR3 is TGCGCCAGCAGTGACACCCTTGGGGATGAGCAGTTCTTC.

This clonotype appeared a few times. The V and J genes are TRBV18 and TRBJ1-4, with 7 positions matching TRBD1. With 4 bases clipped from V and 7 bases from J, the junction kept 3 bases outside the gene matches. The germline V gene encodes CDR1 KGHSH and CDR2 LQKENI. The CDR3 loop spans 13 amino acids. CDR3 protein: CASSLGQAEKLFF. The CDR3 DNA reads TGTGCCAGCTCACTAGGACAGGCTGAAAAACTGTTTTTT.

V usage is TRBV5-1 and J usage is TRBJ2-3, with D possibly TRBD2 on 5 matching bases. From germline, CDR1 is SGHRS and CDR2 YFSETQ. The CDR3 has 15 amino acids. V was trimmed by 3 bases and J by 0 bases, leaving 11 bases between them. The CDR3 nucleotides read TGCGCCAGCAGCTCCCAGCGGAGTAGCACAGATACGCAGTATTTT. Translation gives CASSSQRSSTDTQYF.

This clonotype was seen only a few times. This sequence joins TRBV3-1 and TRBJ2-5; D gene unclear. V was clipped by 1 base and J by 2 bases, with 5 bases between them. From germline, CDR1 is LGHDT and CDR2 YNNKEL (reference sequence). The CDR3 spans 13 residues. The CDR3 reads CASSQGEQETQYF. CDR3 nucleotides: TGTGCCAGCAGCCAAGGAGAACAAGAGACCCAGTACTTC.

This clonotype was seen repeatedly, ten times or more. This chain joins TRBV5-1 and TRBJ1-6; D gene ambiguous. CDR1 is SGHRS and CDR2 is YFSETQ in the germline V gene. The CDR3 sequence is 16 residues long. V was shortened by 0 bases and J by 2 bases, with 9 bases between the two germline ends. The CDR3 sequence is CASSLERQAYNSPLHF. The CDR3 nucleotides are TGCGCCAGCAGCTTGGAAAGGCAAGCCTATAATTCACCCCTCCACTTT.

This clonotype was found a few times. The CDR3 DNA reads TGTGCCAGCAGCCAAGATCACAGGGTAGACCAGCCCCAGCATTTT. Translation: CASSQDHRVDQPQHF. The V gene is TRBV3-1, the J gene TRBJ1-5; possible D gene TRBD1, 6 bases. Per germline, CDR1 LGHDT and CDR2 YNNKEL (reference sequence). The CDR3 extends over 15 amino acids. The V and J ends lost 0 bases and 7 bases respectively, with 13 bases between them.

This clonotype has more than one count but fewer than ten. The chain recombines TRBV5-1 with TRBJ2-2; 8 bases agree with TRBD2. Germline V CDR1 and CDR2: SGHRS, YFSETQ. Trimming took 10 bases from V and 4 from J; bases not matched to a gene: 12. The CDR3 is 15 amino acids. CDR3 in DNA: TGCGCCTCCAGGGAGCGGGAGCGGAGCACCGGGGAGCTGTTTTTT. Protein product: CASRERERSTGELFF.

This clonotype has more than one count but fewer than ten. V usage is TRBV6-5 and J usage is TRBJ2-7; possibly TRBD1 for D (6 bases). The CDR3 is 14 amino acids. V lost 2 bases, J lost 2 bases, and 10 bases lay in between. The germline V gene encodes CDR1 MNHEY and CDR2 SVGAGI. This chain's CDR3 is CASSYKGQAYEQYV. Here the CDR3 DNA reads TGTGCCAGCAGTTACAAGGGACAAGCCTACGAGCAGTACGTC.

This clonotype turned up a few times. This chain uses TRBV20-1 with TRBJ2-1, with unresolved D. Germline values: CDR1 DFQATT, CDR2 SNEGSKA (reference sequence). There are 14 residues in the CDR3. V was trimmed by 0 bases and J by 0 bases, leaving 6 bases between them. The CDR3 DNA is TGCAGTGCTAGAGATCGGCTCTCCTACAATGAGCAGTTCTTC. This sequence encodes CSARDRLSYNEQFF.

This clonotype showed up many times. V usage is TRBV12-3 or TRBV12-4 and J usage is TRBJ1-1, with 10 bases aligning to TRBD1. With 4 bases clipped from V and 4 bases from J, the junction kept 0 bases outside the gene matches. The CDR3 length is 13 residues. This CDR3 is CASSWDRGTEAFF. For the CDR3, the DNA is TGTGCCAGCAGTTGGGACAGGGGCACTGAAGCTTTCTTT.

The chain carries TRBV18 and TRBJ2-7; 8 bases are shared with TRBD2. Germline CDR1 and CDR2: KGHSH and LQKENI. J lost 7 bases, V lost 4 bases, and 9 bases had no gene match. The CDR3 loop spans 14 amino acids. The CDR3 here is CASSLEAGVGEQYV. CDR3 nucleotides: TGTGCCAGCTCACTCGAAGCGGGAGTGGGAGAGCAGTACGTC.

At least ten counts were recorded for this clonotype. The chain carries TRBV20-1 and TRBJ1-1; 8 bases are a match to TRBD1. The CDR3 consists of 14 residues. After removal of 6 bases from V and 5 bases from J, the junction contained 11 bases not matched to a gene. The germline CDR1 and CDR2 sequences are DFQATT and SNEGSKA (reference sequence). The CDR3 reads CSAENRQGKTEAFF. CDR3 DNA: TGCAGTGCGGAAAATCGACAGGGGAAGACTGAAGCTTTCTTT.

In this sample, this clonotype turned up a few times. The rearrangement links TRBV5-1 to TRBJ2-7; 8 positions match TRBD2. Germline CDR1 and CDR2: SGHRS and YFSETQ. This CDR3 has 15 residues. The V gene end was trimmed by 4 bases and the J gene end by 1 base; junction bases not matched to a gene: 7. This CDR3 is CASSTKLADSYEQYF. The CDR3 DNA reads as TGCGCCAGCAGCACTAAACTAGCGGATTCCTACGAGCAGTACTTC.

The J gene is TRBJ2-5, the V gene TRBV2; 7 bases line up with TRBD1. The CDR3 sequence is 13 residues long. The junction had 7 bases not matched to a gene; V was cut back by 10 bases and J by 2 bases. CDR1 is SNHLY and CDR2 is FYNNEI in the germline V gene. The CDR3 protein is CATETGSQETQYF. In DNA form, the CDR3 reads TGTGCCACCGAGACAGGGAGTCAAGAGACCCAGTACTTC. Drawing the rest from reference TRBV2 and TRBJ2-5, the complete variable domain is EPEVTQTPSHQVTQMGQEVILRCVPISNHLYFYWYRQILGQKVEFLVSFYNNEISEKSEIFDDQFSVERPDGSNFTLKIRSTKLEDSAMYFCATETGSQETQYFGPGTRLLVL.

This chain connects TRBV28 to TRBJ2-1; 8 nucleotides match TRBD2. V lost 3 bases and J lost 3; bases outside the gene matches: 13. The CDR3 spans 18 residues. Germline V gives CDR1 MDHEN, CDR2 SYDVKM. The CDR3 here is CASSLAMSSGIFYNEQFF. CDR3 coding DNA: TGTGCCAGCAGTTTGGCTATGAGTAGCGGGATTTTCTACAATGAGCAGTTCTTC.

This clonotype has just a few counts. The V call is TRBV6-1, the J call TRBJ2-7, with D perhaps assigned TRBD1 or TRBD2 (5 bases each). Germline-derived CDR1 and CDR2 are MNHNS and SASEGT. The CDR3 consists of 14 residues. Trimming removed 5 bases from V and 3 bases from J, with 14 bases in between. CDR3 sequence (DNA): TGTGCCAGCAGTAGACACCCTGGGGGCTACGAGCAGTACTTC. It codes for CASSRHPGGYEQYF.

This chain uses TRBV7-2 with TRBJ2-3, with D possibly being TRBD2 (6 bases). The CDR3 contains 13 residues. Trimming removed 5 bases at V and 4 bases at J, with 10 bases between. Germline V gene sequence: CDR1 SGHTA, CDR2 FQGNSA. The CDR3 region is CASSPRRADTQYF. CDR3 DNA: TGTGCCAGCAGCCCCAGGAGGGCAGATACGCAGTATTTT.

This sequence joins TRBV6-1 and TRBJ1-2; D is unresolved. The CDR3 is made up of 15 amino acids. Trimming removed 0 bases from V and 8 bases from J, with 16 bases in between. Germline V CDR1 and CDR2: MNHNS, SASEGT. CDR3 sequence (DNA): TGTGCCAGCAGTGAAGCCCGGGGAAGGGTATTAGGCTACACCTTC. Residues: CASSEARGRVLGYTF.

The chain carries TRBV4-1 and TRBJ1-3; D uncertain. Germline V gene lookup returns CDR1 MGHRA and CDR2 YSYEKL. CDR3 size: 16 residues. Trimming left V 1 base short and J 4 bases short, with 14 bases between. The CDR3 nucleotides are TGCGCCAGCAGCCAAGTTTATACCTCGGAAGGAAACACCATATATTTT. It encodes CASSQVYTSEGNTIYF.

This chain joins TRBV18 and TRBJ1-1; 7 positions match TRBD1. This CDR3 has 15 residues. Trimming cost V 4 bases and J 1 base; bases outside gene matches: 6. Germline V CDR1 and CDR2: KGHSH, LQKENI. The CDR3 bases are TGTGCCAGCTCACTATCCGACAGGGCGAACACTGAAGCTTTCTTT. Translated, it gives CASSLSDRANTEAFF.

This clonotype was detected ten times or more. The chain links TRBV3-1 to TRBJ1-5; D remains ambiguous. This CDR3 spans 13 amino acids. The V and J ends lost 1 base and 6 bases respectively, with 7 bases between them. Per the germline V gene, CDR1 is LGHDT and CDR2 is YNNKEL (reference sequence). DNA of the CDR3: TGTGCCAGCAGCCAAGGACGGGGTCAGCCCCAGCATTTT. As protein: CASSQGRGQPQHF.

This chain links TRBV5-5 with TRBJ2-5, with 11 bases aligning to TRBD1. V was clipped by 7 bases and J by 5 bases; unmatched bases: 10. The CDR3 spans 15 residues. Germline CDR1 is SGHKS and CDR2 is YYEKEE (reference sequence). Here the CDR3 DNA reads TGTGCCAGCGGCCCAACCGGGACAGGGGGGGAGACCCAGTACTTC. Protein: CASGPTGTGGETQYF. Using reference TRBV5-5 and TRBJ2-5 for the parts outside the CDR3, the full variable domain is DAGVTQSPTHLIKTRGQQVTLRCSPISGHKSVSWYQQVLGQGPQFIFQYYEKEERGRGNFPDRFSARQFPNYSSELNVNALLLGDSALYLCASGPTGTGGETQYFGPGTRLLVL.